A selection of T cell receptor beta chains follows, all from one sample in a study of human T cells and chemical hapten exposure. TCRdb ran MiXCR on the RACE reads and lists one entry per CDR3 protein. The sample includes more than 70,000 distinct CDR3 sequences, around 8.8% of them seen just once. This specimen was whole blood, taken in connection with sensitization to the hapten diphenylcyclopropenone (DPC). Receptors were obtained from a man between 35 and 55 years old with alopecia areata. Some clones in this sample may be carry-over from other donors' samples. Both conserved end residues are part of each CDR3. The order of the fields is CDR3 protein, CDR3 DNA, J gene, D gene, clone size, V gene. A D gene is named only where the DNA matches it firmly. The size of a clone is reported for some rows only, either as once, few or many, or as a class for expanded clones.

cdr3_aa: CASSQVNYGYTF; cdr3_nt: TGTGCCAGCAGCCAGGTGAACTATGGCTACACCTTC; j_call: TRBJ1-2; d_call: .; clone_size: many; v_call: TRBV3-1
cdr3_aa: CANSLVGPRYVTQYF; cdr3_nt: TGTGCCAACAGCTTAGTTGGCCCCCGCTACGTGACCCAGTACTTC; j_call: TRBJ2-5; d_call: .; clone_size: .; v_call: TRBV7-2
cdr3_aa: CASSARRQYSGNTIYF; cdr3_nt: TGTGCCAGCAGCGCCAGGAGGCAGTACTCTGGAAACACCATATATTTT; j_call: TRBJ1-3; d_call: .; clone_size: .; v_call: TRBV21-1
cdr3_aa: CASSQTDNYGYTF; cdr3_nt: TGTGCCAGCAGCCAAACAGATAACTATGGCTACACCTTC; j_call: TRBJ1-2; d_call: .; clone_size: many; v_call: TRBV4-2
cdr3_aa: CASSSSNTDTQYF; cdr3_nt: TGTGCCAGCAGCTCCAGTAACACAGATACGCAGTATTTT; j_call: TRBJ2-3; d_call: .; clone_size: .; v_call: TRBV7-3
cdr3_aa: CASSVGPYNSPLHF; cdr3_nt: TGTGCCAGCAGTGTGGGACCGTATAATTCACCCCTCCACTTT; j_call: TRBJ1-6; d_call: .; clone_size: few; v_call: TRBV6-1
cdr3_aa: CASSPDPGHNQPQHF; cdr3_nt: TGCGCCAGCAGCCCAGACCCGGGGCACAATCAGCCCCAGCATTTT; j_call: TRBJ1-5; d_call: .; clone_size: many; v_call: TRBV5-1
cdr3_aa: CSARTIGLAEINTDTQYF; cdr3_nt: TGCAGTGCTAGAACGATAGGACTAGCGGAAATAAATACAGATACGCAGTATTTT; j_call: TRBJ2-3; d_call: TRBD2; clone_size: .; v_call: TRBV20-1
cdr3_aa: CASTRQADTQYF; cdr3_nt: TGTGCCAGCACGCGACAGGCGGATACGCAGTATTTT; j_call: TRBJ2-3; d_call: .; clone_size: .; v_call: TRBV6-2/TRBV6-3
cdr3_aa: CASSFRQGRRNTEAFF; cdr3_nt: TGTGCCAGCAGTTTCCGACAGGGGCGTAGGAACACTGAAGCTTTCTTT; j_call: TRBJ1-1; d_call: TRBD1; clone_size: few; v_call: TRBV12-3/TRBV12-4
cdr3_aa: CASSFLGVHEQYF; cdr3_nt: TGTGCCAGCAGTTTTTTGGGGGTCCACGAGCAGTACTTC; j_call: TRBJ2-7; d_call: .; clone_size: .; v_call: TRBV28
cdr3_aa: CSARDPQGSEKLFF; cdr3_nt: TGCAGTGCTAGAGATCCCCAGGGGAGTGAAAAACTGTTTTTT; j_call: TRBJ1-4; d_call: .; clone_size: many; v_call: TRBV20-1
cdr3_aa: CASSYGPPGGDTQYF; cdr3_nt: TGTGCCAGCAGCTACGGACCCCCCGGGGGAGATACGCAGTATTTT; j_call: TRBJ2-3; d_call: .; clone_size: many; v_call: TRBV7-2
cdr3_aa: CASTKGGSRTGELFF; cdr3_nt: TGTGCCAGCACCAAAGGAGGATCCCGCACCGGGGAGCTGTTTTTT; j_call: TRBJ2-2; d_call: .; clone_size: .; v_call: TRBV28
cdr3_aa: CARAPPGETNEQFF; cdr3_nt: TGTGCCAGAGCCCCCCCGGGGGAGACGAATGAGCAGTTCTTC; j_call: TRBJ2-1; d_call: .; clone_size: .; v_call: TRBV2
cdr3_aa: CSVWDRGRAKNIQYF; cdr3_nt: TGCAGCGTTTGGGACAGGGGACGGGCCAAAAACATTCAGTACTTC; j_call: TRBJ2-4; d_call: TRBD1; clone_size: few; v_call: TRBV29-1
cdr3_aa: CASTSVGQGVFGNTIYF; cdr3_nt: TGTGCCAGCACCTCTGTGGGACAGGGGGTTTTCGGAAACACCATATATTTT; j_call: TRBJ1-3; d_call: TRBD1; clone_size: .; v_call: TRBV28
cdr3_aa: CASSYGTGDYEQYF; cdr3_nt: TGTGCCAGCAGTTACGGGACAGGGGATTACGAGCAGTACTTC; j_call: TRBJ2-7; d_call: TRBD1; clone_size: few; v_call: TRBV6-2/TRBV6-3
cdr3_aa: CASSQEPQTNEQFF; cdr3_nt: TGTGCCAGCAGCCAAGAGCCCCAGACAAATGAGCAGTTCTTC; j_call: TRBJ2-1; d_call: .; clone_size: many; v_call: TRBV3-1
cdr3_aa: CASSPWTGGARQPQHF; cdr3_nt: TGCGCCAGCAGCCCATGGACAGGGGGCGCGAGGCAGCCCCAGCATTTT; j_call: TRBJ1-5; d_call: TRBD1; clone_size: many; v_call: TRBV5-1
cdr3_aa: CASSEWGPTDEQFF; cdr3_nt: TGTGCCAGCAGTGAATGGGGACCTACCGATGAGCAGTTCTTC; j_call: TRBJ2-1; d_call: .; clone_size: many; v_call: TRBV25-1
cdr3_aa: CASSYPTSTEAFF; cdr3_nt: TGTGCCAGCAGTTACCCGACCTCCACTGAAGCTTTCTTT; j_call: TRBJ1-1; d_call: .; clone_size: few; v_call: TRBV6-2/TRBV6-3
cdr3_aa: CASSVVGSPPYNEQFF; cdr3_nt: TGTGCCAGCAGCGTAGTAGGGAGCCCTCCCTACAATGAGCAGTTCTTC; j_call: TRBJ2-1; d_call: .; clone_size: .; v_call: TRBV9
cdr3_aa: CASSQLQGATEQYF; cdr3_nt: TGTGCCAGCAGCCAACTACAGGGGGCGACCGAGCAGTACTTC; j_call: TRBJ2-7; d_call: TRBD1; clone_size: few; v_call: TRBV3-1
cdr3_aa: CASSPAGGGGGYTF; cdr3_nt: TGTGCCAGCAGCCCCGCAGGGGGCGGTGGTGGCTACACCTTC; j_call: TRBJ1-2; d_call: TRBD1; clone_size: many; v_call: TRBV7-3
cdr3_aa: CASSEGRTGTKPQHF; cdr3_nt: TGTGCCAGCAGTGAAGGGAGGACAGGGACGAAGCCCCAGCATTTT; j_call: TRBJ1-5; d_call: TRBD1; clone_size: many; v_call: TRBV6-1
cdr3_aa: CSVVMPGTGNEKLFF; cdr3_nt: TGCAGCGTTGTAATGCCCGGGACAGGGAATGAAAAACTGTTTTTT; j_call: TRBJ1-4; d_call: TRBD1; clone_size: many; v_call: TRBV29-1
cdr3_aa: CASRIDRVYQPQHF; cdr3_nt: TGTGCCAGCAGAATTGACAGGGTATATCAGCCCCAGCATTTT; j_call: TRBJ1-5; d_call: TRBD1; clone_size: few; v_call: TRBV6-6
cdr3_aa: CASSPPSRASYEQYF; cdr3_nt: TGTGCCAGCTCACCCCCATCCAGGGCCTCCTACGAGCAGTACTTC; j_call: TRBJ2-7; d_call: .; clone_size: .; v_call: TRBV18
cdr3_aa: CASLATLAKNIQYF; cdr3_nt: TGTGCCAGCCTAGCGACACTAGCCAAAAACATTCAGTACTTC; j_call: TRBJ2-4; d_call: .; clone_size: .; v_call: TRBV25-1
cdr3_aa: CASSLLTSGRGDEQFF; cdr3_nt: TGTGCCAGCAGCTTATTGACTAGCGGGAGGGGGGATGAGCAGTTCTTC; j_call: TRBJ2-1; d_call: TRBD2; clone_size: few; v_call: TRBV7-2
cdr3_aa: CASSLGASGRPSTDTQYF; cdr3_nt: TGTGCCAGCAGTTTAGGCGCTAGCGGGAGGCCTAGCACAGATACGCAGTATTTT; j_call: TRBJ2-3; d_call: TRBD2; clone_size: few; v_call: TRBV27
cdr3_aa: CASIKALPPYEQYF; cdr3_nt: TGTGCCAGCATCAAGGCCCTTCCGCCTTACGAGCAGTACTTC; j_call: TRBJ2-7; d_call: .; clone_size: few; v_call: TRBV6-7
cdr3_aa: CASSLARQGRGGEKLFF; cdr3_nt: TGCGCCAGCAGCTTGGCTCGTCAGGGGCGCGGTGGTGAAAAACTGTTTTTT; j_call: TRBJ1-4; d_call: .; clone_size: few; v_call: TRBV5-1
cdr3_aa: CASSLGESSTDTQYF; cdr3_nt: TGTGCCAGCAGCTTAGGAGAGTCTAGCACAGATACGCAGTATTTT; j_call: TRBJ2-3; d_call: .; clone_size: many; v_call: TRBV7-9
cdr3_aa: CASSPLGPGNTIYF; cdr3_nt: TGTGCCAGCAGCCCCCTCGGACCCGGAAACACCATATATTTT; j_call: TRBJ1-3; d_call: .; clone_size: few; v_call: TRBV3-1
cdr3_aa: CASSTMTGTGYQPQHF; cdr3_nt: TGTGCCAGTAGTACCATGACCGGGACAGGGTATCAGCCCCAGCATTTT; j_call: TRBJ1-5; d_call: TRBD1; clone_size: many; v_call: TRBV19
cdr3_aa: CAMGTGSTGELFF; cdr3_nt: TGTGCCATGGGGACAGGGAGCACCGGGGAGCTGTTTTTT; j_call: TRBJ2-2; d_call: TRBD1; clone_size: few; v_call: TRBV19
cdr3_aa: CASSQGTAYSGNTIYF; cdr3_nt: TGCGCCAGCAGCCAAGGAACGGCGTACTCTGGAAACACCATATATTTT; j_call: TRBJ1-3; d_call: .; clone_size: few; v_call: TRBV4-1
cdr3_aa: CASSQDLAAGLAKNIQYF; cdr3_nt: TGTGCCAGCAGCCAAGATCTGGCAGCGGGACTAGCCAAAAACATTCAGTACTTC; j_call: TRBJ2-4; d_call: TRBD2; clone_size: .; v_call: TRBV4-2
cdr3_aa: CATSRTGGGYTF; cdr3_nt: TGTGCCACCAGTCGGACAGGCGGGGGCTACACCTTC; j_call: TRBJ1-2; d_call: TRBD1; clone_size: many; v_call: TRBV24-1
cdr3_aa: CASSPLAGEGGELFF; cdr3_nt: TGTGCCAGCAGCCCGCTAGCGGGAGAGGGCGGGGAGCTGTTTTTT; j_call: TRBJ2-2; d_call: TRBD2; clone_size: .; v_call: TRBV11-2
cdr3_aa: CASRLSSSVTSTDTQYF; cdr3_nt: TGTGCCAGCAGGCTTAGTTCTAGTGTAACTAGCACAGATACGCAGTATTTT; j_call: TRBJ2-3; d_call: .; clone_size: few; v_call: TRBV7-2
cdr3_aa: CASSFASFLSTDTQYF; cdr3_nt: TGTGCCAGCAGCTTTGCTAGCTTCCTTAGCACAGATACGCAGTATTTT; j_call: TRBJ2-3; d_call: .; clone_size: .; v_call: TRBV11-3
cdr3_aa: CASSGNRVGNSPLHF; cdr3_nt: TGTGCCAGCAGTGGAAACAGGGTCGGGAATTCACCCCTCCACTTT; j_call: TRBJ1-6; d_call: .; clone_size: many; v_call: TRBV12-3/TRBV12-4
cdr3_aa: CASSFSGLSNQPQHF; cdr3_nt: TGTGCCAGCAGTTTTTCCGGGCTAAGCAATCAGCCCCAGCATTTT; j_call: TRBJ1-5; d_call: .; clone_size: many; v_call: TRBV28
cdr3_aa: CASSLVDPTYEQYF; cdr3_nt: TGTGCCAGCAGCTTAGTGGACCCCACCTACGAGCAGTACTTC; j_call: TRBJ2-7; d_call: .; clone_size: .; v_call: TRBV7-2
cdr3_aa: CASSGRRSRSGNTIYF; cdr3_nt: TGTGCCAGCAGCGGCCGCCGATCCCGCTCTGGAAACACCATATATTTT; j_call: TRBJ1-3; d_call: .; clone_size: .; v_call: TRBV7-9
cdr3_aa: CASSRLGNSQETQYF; cdr3_nt: TGTGCCAGCAGCCGCCTTGGGAACAGCCAAGAGACCCAGTACTTC; j_call: TRBJ2-5; d_call: .; clone_size: few; v_call: TRBV6-2/TRBV6-3
cdr3_aa: CASSLRQGASGVLTF; cdr3_nt: TGTGCCAGCAGCTTAAGACAGGGGGCATCGGGCGTCCTGACTTTC; j_call: TRBJ2-6; d_call: TRBD1; clone_size: .; v_call: TRBV7-2